These 21 T cell receptor beta chains share one sample of origin, sequenced in a study of regulatory T cells in long-lasting Graves disease. Through Arm-PCR of CDR3 regions and iRepertoire HTBI primers, TCR beta libraries were built. TCRdb re-derived calls from the multiplex PCR reads in MiXCR, one entry per CDR3 protein. The table includes some 330,000 distinct CDR3 sequences, roughly 12% detected once. Time point meaning: newly diagnosed GD, antithyroid drugs for less than 3 months. Researchers made the TCR library from RNA that was extracted from PBMCs. The same data also contributed to another study, on T cells in Graves' hyperthyroidism and ophthalmopathy.

The sample consisted of peripheral blood mononuclear cells (PBMCs), taken at new diagnosis, from a patient treated with antithyroid drugs. These receptor sequences come from a woman aged 18-30 years with Graves disease.

This clonotype has ten or more counts. Here the CDR3 reads CSVAKIYHPGTSGRHEQFF. The CDR3 bases are TGCAGCGTTGCGAAGATCTACCACCCCGGGACTAGCGGTCGTCATGAGCAGTTCTTC. The chain carries TRBV29-1 and TRBJ2-1; 11 nucleotides match TRBD2. This CDR3 spans 19 amino acids. Germline assignment: CDR1 SQVTM and CDR2 ANQGSEA. Unmatched junction bases numbered 22, after V lost 4 bases and J lost 8 bases.

This clonotype was found a few times. This chain joins TRBV19 and TRBJ1-5; 8 bases are a match to TRBD1. V lost 3 bases and J lost 3; bases outside the gene matches: 10. In germline, CDR1 is LNHDA, CDR2 SQIVND (reference sequence). This CDR3 contains 17 residues. This CDR3 reads CASSIHIDRGNNQPQHF. The CDR3 DNA reads TGTGCCAGTAGTATCCATATTGACAGGGGAAACAATCAGCCCCAGCATTTT.

In this sample, this clonotype turned up many times. The V and J genes are TRBV20-1 and TRBJ2-3, with 7 bases matching TRBD2. The V and J ends lost 1 base and 1 base, in that order; junction bases with no gene match: 8. Germline V gene sequence: CDR1 DFQATT, CDR2 SNEGSKA (reference sequence). The CDR3 length is 16 residues. The CDR3 region is CSARGDFAGGTDTQYF. DNA for the CDR3: TGCAGTGCTAGAGGTGACTTTGCGGGAGGCACAGATACGCAGTATTTT.

Ten or more counts support this clonotype. The genes are TRBV2 and TRBJ1-1; D remains ambiguous. V was pared by 6 bases and J by 2 bases, with 13 bases between. CDR1 and CDR2 (germline): SNHLY, FYNNEI. The CDR3 length is 14 residues. The CDR3 coding sequence is TGTGCCAGCAGGAGGAAGGAAAGAAACACTGAAGCTTTCTTT. Residues: CASRRKERNTEAFF.

This clonotype occurred many times. CDR3 in amino acids: CASSLGGRGRTEAFF. The CDR3 coding sequence is TGTGCCAGCAGCTTAGGAGGCAGGGGCCGCACTGAAGCTTTCTTT. This rearrangement joins TRBV13 to TRBJ1-1; possibly TRBD1 for D (6 bases). Deletions cut 0 bases from V and 4 bases from J, with 12 bases between. CDR1 and CDR2 from the germline V gene are PRHDT and FYEKMQ (reference sequence). The CDR3 contains 15 residues.

The chain couples TRBV2 to TRBJ1-1; D is unclear. Per the germline V gene, CDR1 is SNHLY and CDR2 is FYNNEI. The CDR3 has 13 residues. The V gene lost 8 bases and the J gene lost 2 bases, with 12 bases spanning the gap. In DNA, the CDR3 is TGTGCCAGCGCTAGGGCACTCAACACTGAAGCTTTCTTT. It encodes CASARALNTEAFF.

This clonotype was picked up many times. The chain carries TRBV6-1 and TRBJ2-5, with D tentatively TRBD2 (6 bases). The CDR3 contains 15 residues. CDR1 and CDR2 from the germline V gene are MNHNS and SASEGT. V was pared by 6 bases and J by 1 base, with 15 bases between. CDR3 DNA: TGTGCCAGCAGAGGGTATGAGCGGGTCCAAGAGACCCAGTACTTC. Translation gives CASRGYERVQETQYF.

This clonotype was seen more than once but under ten times. V usage is TRBV6-1 and J usage is TRBJ1-5; D is perhaps TRBD1 (5 bases). CDR3 length: 17 amino acids. Per germline, CDR1 MNHNS and CDR2 SASEGT. V was clipped by 6 bases and J by 6 bases, with 24 bases between them. CDR3 in amino acids: CASSIGNPPRGFQPQHF. The CDR3 DNA is TGTGCCAGCAGCATAGGAAACCCACCCCGGGGGTTTCAGCCCCAGCATTTT.

This clonotype has ten or more counts. The chain has TRBV11-2 and TRBJ1-4; no definite D call. This CDR3 comprises 13 residues. The V gene's germline CDR1 is SGHAT and CDR2 FQNNGV. Trimming cost V 2 bases and J 6 bases, with 7 bases left between them. The CDR3 DNA reads as TGTGCCAGCAGCTTATCCCGTCATGAAAAACTGTTTTTT. It specifies CASSLSRHEKLFF.

This clonotype has ten or more counts. The rearrangement links TRBV27 to TRBJ2-1, with 7 bases fitting TRBD1. This CDR3 spans 15 amino acids. Germline CDR1 and CDR2: MNHEY and SMNVEV (reference sequence). Unmatched junction bases numbered 8, after V lost 6 bases and J lost 3 bases. Written as DNA, the CDR3 is TGTGCCAGCAGCTTGACAGGGAACCACTACAATGAGCAGTTCTTC. This codes for CASSLTGNHYNEQFF.

This clonotype was detected ten times or more. This chain joins TRBV7-9 and TRBJ2-3; D is unclear. V dropped 3 bases and J dropped 6 bases, with 4 bases sitting between them. The length of the CDR3 is 11 residues. Germline CDR1 is SEHNR and CDR2 is FQNEAQ (reference sequence). The CDR3 protein is CASSLVDTQYF. The CDR3 DNA reads TGTGCCAGCAGCTTGGTTGATACGCAGTATTTT.

This clonotype appeared many times. CDR3 loop: CASTRGDRANEKLFF. The CDR3, as DNA: TGTGCCAGCACCAGGGGGGACAGGGCTAATGAAAAACTGTTTTTT. This chain joins TRBV2 and TRBJ1-4; 9 nucleotides match TRBD1. Germline V gene sequence: CDR1 SNHLY, CDR2 FYNNEI. The CDR3 runs to 15 residues. Losses at the gene ends were 7 bases for V and 3 bases for J; bases not matched to a gene: 6.

This clonotype was detected only a few times. The V gene is TRBV29-1, the J gene TRBJ2-5, with a possible D match to TRBD1 (5 bases). The CDR3 sequence is 14 residues long. Germline CDR1 reads SQVTM; CDR2 reads ANQGSEA. Trimming took off 3 bases at V and 4 bases at J, with 15 bases between the two ends. As DNA, the CDR3 is TGCAGCGTTGAGTCGCCGGCTCAGGGAGAGACCCAGTACTTC. Its translation is CSVESPAQGETQYF.

This chain joins TRBV9 and TRBJ1-4; maybe TRBD1 (6 bases). Trimming left V 8 bases short and J 3 bases short, with 14 bases between. The germline V gene has CDR1 SGDLS and CDR2 YYNGEE. The CDR3 runs 14 residues. CDR3 in amino acids: CASSKGGPNEKLFF. CDR3 DNA sequence: TGTGCCAGTTCTAAGGGGGGACCTAATGAAAAACTGTTTTTT.

About this clonotype itself: Its ends do not fully match the called genes, so a read error is possible. V is TRBV18 and J is TRBJ1-6, with 8 bases identical to TRBD1. The germline gives CDR1 KGHSH, CDR2 LQKENI. The CDR3 extends over 15 amino acids. CDR3 in DNA: TGTGCCAGCCCACCGGATTACAGGGGGTATTCACCCCTCCACTTT. Translating gives CASPPDYRGYSPLHF.

This clonotype came up a few times. The V and J genes are TRBV6-2 or TRBV6-3 and TRBJ2-3, with D tentatively TRBD2 (5 bases). Germline V CDR1 and CDR2: MNHEY, SVGEGT. Trimming took 5 bases from V and 4 from J, leaving 19 bases between them. The length of the CDR3 is 16 residues. CDR3 in DNA: TGTGCCAGCAGTGACTTCCCCGGGCTAGCCGCAGATACGCAGTATTTT. The encoded protein is CASSDFPGLAADTQYF.

The sample holds many counts of this clonotype. This chain links TRBV12-3 or TRBV12-4 with TRBJ2-7; D may match TRBD1 or TRBD2 (5 bases each). The CDR3 runs to 15 residues. Deletions cut 3 bases from V and 1 base from J, with 13 bases between. This CDR3 reads CASSFRDRGSYEQYF. CDR3 sequence (DNA): TGTGCCAGCAGTTTCAGGGACCGCGGATCCTACGAGCAGTACTTC.

This chain connects TRBV19 to TRBJ2-2; the match to TRBD1 covers 9 bases. The V segment lost 5 bases and the J segment 2 bases; nucleotides outside the gene matches: 6. Per the germline V gene, CDR1 is LNHDA and CDR2 is SQIVND (reference sequence). The length of the CDR3 is 16 residues. CDR3 in DNA: TGTGCCAGTAGTCCCTGGACAGGGGAAAACACCGGGGAGCTGTTTTTT. It codes for CASSPWTGENTGELFF.

At least ten counts were recorded for this clonotype. V is TRBV5-1 and J is TRBJ2-5; 10 bases agree with TRBD2. The CDR3 loop spans 15 amino acids. Unmatched junction bases numbered 14, after V lost 4 bases and J lost 11 bases. Germline V CDR1 and CDR2: SGHRS, YFSETQ. The DNA for the CDR3 is TGCGCCAGCAGCATACCGGACACCCTAGCGGGAGCTCAGTACTTC. This gives the protein CASSIPDTLAGAQYF.

This clonotype was found many times. The chain carries TRBV12-3 or TRBV12-4 and TRBJ1-4, with 7 bases matching TRBD1. The CDR3 sequence is 14 residues long. V lost 6 bases to trimming and J lost 2 bases; unmatched junction nucleotides: 3. The CDR3 here is CASSLTGTNEKLFF. The CDR3 region has the DNA TGTGCCAGCAGCCTGACAGGGACTAATGAAAAACTGTTTTTT.

In its sample, this clonotype was seen a few times. This chain joins TRBV27 and TRBJ1-1; D is ambiguous. Germline V CDR1 and CDR2: MNHEY, SMNVEV (reference sequence). The CDR3 consists of 13 residues. V was clipped by 6 bases and J by 1 base, with 9 bases between them. The CDR3 loop reads CASRDFGNTEAFF. CDR3 in DNA: TGTGCCAGCAGGGACTTTGGGAACACTGAAGCTTTCTTT.